Below, one TCR beta chain is given with its context. The record originates from a study of blood T cell repertoires in COVID-19. Study overall: The study drew acute and convalescent COVID-19 samples from the United States, Italy and Spain. T cells, B-cell-depleted T cells, or PBMCs supplied cDNA or gDNA.

The V segment lost 6 bases and the J segment 7 bases; nucleotides outside the gene matches: 6. Germline assignment: CDR1 ENHRY and CDR2 SYGVKD. CDR3 length equals 13 residues. Original methodology: Quantification of nucleated cells was approximated via reference gene primer amplification. The protocol was immunoSEQ multiplex PCR, while the TCRdb copy is restricted to in-frame clones and leaves out a portion. V, J and clone size are taken as reported in that table, and D and trimming were inferred from the DNA itself. The sample carries 230,000 or so clones, around 84% recorded once. This receptor was taken from a man aged 25-40 years with active or convalescent COVID-19. This sequence joins TRBV10-3 and TRBJ2-7, with TRBD1 matching 10 bases. The sequencing sample was made of peripheral blood. The chain's CDR3 is CAIRRTGGGEQYF. The CDR3 region has the DNA TGTGCCATCAGGCGGACAGGGGGTGGGGAGCAGTACTTC.